This T cell receptor beta chain comes out of a study of T cell responses to AZD1222 COVID-19 vaccine. Clones were read by immunoSEQ multiplex PCR, and TCRdb kept only the in-frame ones, dropping some. The data show approximately 100,000 clones, roughly nine tenths seen once. The germline V and J ends were trimmed by 3 bases and 5 bases, with 16 bases remaining between them. The germline CDR1 and CDR2 sequences are LNHDA and SQIVND (reference sequence). This CDR3 has 15 amino acids. The chain couples TRBV19 to TRBJ1-2; no clear D. The material sequenced was peripheral blood, taken on day 0 of AZD1222 vaccination. This receptor was taken from an adult in good health. CDR3 in amino acids: CASSIPLSPRYGYTF. The CDR3 nucleotides read TGTGCCAGTAGTATCCCCCTCAGCCCGAGGTATGGCTACACCTTC. The whole variable domain, remainder taken from reference TRBV19 and TRBJ1-2, is DGGITQSPKYLFRKEGQNVTLSCEQNLNHDAMYWYRQDPGQGLRLIYYSQIVNDFQKGDIAEGYSVSREKKESFPLTVTSAQKNPTAFYLCASSIPLSPRYGYTFGSGTRLTVV.